The clone carrying this TCR beta chain was counted at least ten times. CDR1 SNHLY and CDR2 FYNNEI come from the germline V gene. Trimming removed 7 bases at V and 4 bases at J, with 18 bases between. CDR3 length equals 15 residues. The data originate from a study of T cells in Graves' hyperthyroidism and ophthalmopathy. Study-wide context: Before treatment of any kind, peripheral blood was taken at initial diagnosis.

RNA transcripts were the template for amplifying TCR beta CDR3 regions. An initial round of RT-PCR targeting the TCR CDR3 relied on the HTBI primer set. TCRdb reanalysed the multiplex PCR reads using MiXCR and keeps one entry per CDR3 protein. The sample has some 490,000 distinct CDR3 sequences; roughly 23% are singletons. Active moderate-to-severe ophthalmopathy, Clinical Activity Score at least 3, NOSPECS at least 4, under 3 months' duration. A roughly 9.3 ml volume of fresh peripheral blood provided the PBMCs. The source of this sequence is a woman in her seventies with Graves' ophthalmopathy. This chain uses TRBV2 with TRBJ2-3; D is perhaps TRBD2 (7 bases). Sequencing was carried out using blood. CDR3 in amino acids: CASTLGGGVPDTQYF. The CDR3 nucleotides are TGTGCCAGCACCCTAGGGGGGGGAGTGCCAGATACGCAGTATTTT.